One sample yielded the 16 T cell receptor beta chains listed below, sequenced in a study of blood T cell repertoires in COVID-19. Here immunoSEQ multiplex PCR was the method, and the copy in TCRdb shows in-frame clones only, minus some. The repertoire holds about 190,000 clones, 88% seen once, with about 1% in the top ten. The sample comprised peripheral blood. These receptors were obtained from a man aged 30 to 45 with acute or convalescent COVID-19.

This clone was counted once. This rearrangement joins TRBV5-5 to TRBJ1-2; D gene unclear. The ends were cut back, 2 bases at V and 0 bases at J, with 11 bases in the middle. The CDR3 has 15 amino acids. Germline V gene lookup returns CDR1 SGHKS and CDR2 YYEKEE (reference sequence). CDR3 in amino acids: CASSLVRLPNYGYTF. The CDR3 DNA reads TGTGCCAGCAGCTTAGTCAGACTCCCTAACTATGGCTACACCTTC.

This chain uses TRBV6-5 with TRBJ2-1; D not resolved. The CDR3 length is 13 residues. V was trimmed by 2 bases and J by 6 bases, leaving 8 bases between them. Germline CDR1 MNHEY, CDR2 SVGAGI. CDR3 sequence reads: CASSYREFNEQFF. DNA for the CDR3: TGTGCCAGCAGTTACAGAGAATTCAATGAGCAGTTCTTC.

The V gene is TRBV5-5, the J gene TRBJ1-2, with D possibly matching TRBD1 (5 bases). CDR3 length: 14 residues. Germline V gives CDR1 SGHKS, CDR2 YYEKEE (reference sequence). With 4 bases removed from V and 6 bases from J, the gap between germline ends came to 16 bases. CDR3 in amino acids: CASSQYQGQDGYTF. CDR3 bases: TGTGCCAGCAGCCAGTACCAGGGCCAAGATGGCTACACCTTC.

This CDR3 reads CASSLTLAGDEQFF. The DNA for the CDR3 is TGTGCCAGCAGTTTGACTCTAGCGGGAGATGAGCAGTTCTTC. The chain couples TRBV27 to TRBJ2-1, with TRBD2 identical over 10 bases. CDR1 and CDR2 (germline): MNHEY, SMNVEV (reference sequence). The CDR3 spans 14 residues. V was clipped by 3 bases and J by 8 bases; unmatched bases: 4.

In its sample, this clone was seen once. The genes are TRBV5-4 and TRBJ1-2; 11 nucleotides agree with TRBD1. The ends lost 4 bases at V and 2 bases at J; junction bases unmatched: 10. The germline V gene encodes CDR1 SGHNT and CDR2 YYREEE (reference sequence). This CDR3 region has 17 residues. In DNA form, the CDR3 reads TGTGCCAGCAGCCTCCGGGACAGGGGGAGGGCCAACTATGGCTACACCTTC. This translates into CASSLRDRGRANYGYTF.

This chain links TRBV5-1 with TRBJ1-5; a weak D match, TRBD1 (5 bases). The length of the CDR3 is 14 residues. The V end lost 1 base, the J end lost 3 bases, and 8 bases lay between the germline ends. CDR1 is SGHRS and CDR2 is YFSETQ in the germline V gene. Here the CDR3 DNA reads TGCGCCAGCAGCTTGACAGGCTCCAATCAGCCCCAGCATTTT. It translates to CASSLTGSNQPQHF.

The chain is built from TRBV9 and TRBJ2-7; 7 nucleotides match TRBD2. The CDR3 length is 16 residues. V shed 0 bases, J shed 0 bases, and the junction held 6 bases outside the gene matches. From germline, CDR1 is SGDLS and CDR2 YYNGEE. The CDR3 nucleotides read TGTGCCAGCAGCGTAGGGGAGGGAGGGTTCTCCTACGAGCAGTACTTC. It codes for CASSVGEGGFSYEQYF. Full variable domain (remainder filled in from reference TRBV9 and TRBJ2-7): DSGVTQTPKHLITATGQRVTLRCSPRSGDLSVYWYQQSLDQGLQFLIQYYNGEERAKGNILERFSAQQFPDLHSELNLSSLELGDSALYFCASSVGEGGFSYEQYFGPGTRLTVT.

V usage is TRBV5-5 and J usage is TRBJ1-6, with D possibly being TRBD1 (5 bases). The CDR3 totals 16 residues. Trimming took 1 base from V and 6 from J, leaving 14 bases between them. Germline lookup yields CDR1 SGHKS and CDR2 YYEKEE (reference sequence). CDR3 DNA sequence: TGTGCCAGCAGCTTGTTGGTGGGACTGCCTAATTCACCCCTCCACTTT. Its protein is CASSLLVGLPNSPLHF.

This chain uses TRBV30 with TRBJ1-3; tentative D call: TRBD1 (5 bases). V dropped 7 bases and J dropped 4 bases, with 17 bases sitting between them. Germline V gene sequence: CDR1 GTSNPN, CDR2 SVGIG (reference sequence). CDR3 length: 14 amino acids. CDR3 bases: TGTGCCTCGAAAGGCAGGGTAAACGGAAACACCATATATTTT. As protein: CASKGRVNGNTIYF.

V gene TRBV18 combines with J gene TRBJ1-3; 8 bases map to TRBD1. The CDR3 loop spans 14 amino acids. Germline values: CDR1 KGHSH, CDR2 LQKENI. With 6 bases clipped from V and 0 bases from J, the junction kept 1 base outside the gene matches. Written as DNA, the CDR3 is TGTGCCAGCTCCACAGGGGGCTCTGGAAACACCATATATTTT. It translates to CASSTGGSGNTIYF.

The gene calls are TRBV2 and TRBJ1-1, with D tentatively TRBD1 (5 bases). The germline V and J ends were trimmed by 6 bases and 0 bases, with 8 bases remaining between them. Per germline, CDR1 SNHLY and CDR2 FYNNEI. This CDR3 has 13 residues. This CDR3 is CASSKDMNTEAFF. The CDR3 bases are TGTGCCAGCAGCAAGGACATGAACACTGAAGCTTTCTTT.

This chain uses TRBV6-1 with TRBJ1-2; unclear D gene. The germline CDR1 and CDR2 sequences are MNHNS and SASEGT. This CDR3 has 14 residues. V lost 3 bases and J lost 2, with 10 bases in between. This CDR3 reads CASSDLGGNYGYTF. The CDR3, as DNA: TGTGCCAGCAGTGATCTGGGAGGGAACTATGGCTACACCTTC.

The table lists this clone with a count of one. The chain links TRBV27 to TRBJ1-1; D is perhaps TRBD1 (6 bases). Trimming cost V 3 bases and J 0 bases, with 11 bases left between them. CDR1 and CDR2 from the germline V gene are MNHEY and SMNVEV (reference sequence). The length of the CDR3 is 15 residues. In DNA, the CDR3 is TGTGCCAGCAGTTTTGACAGGCTCTTGAACACTGAAGCTTTCTTT. It encodes CASSFDRLLNTEAFF.

The chain carries TRBV6-5 and TRBJ1-6; no reliable D call. The V gene's germline CDR1 is MNHEY and CDR2 SVGAGI. The CDR3 has 13 residues. V gave up 4 bases and J gave up 9 bases, with 10 bases separating them. CDR3 in amino acids: CASSLVRGSPLHF. Written as DNA, the CDR3 is TGTGCCAGCAGTTTAGTTAGAGGTTCACCCCTCCACTTT.

The chain joins TRBV28 to TRBJ2-5; 8 bases agree with TRBD2. The CDR3 contains 16 residues. V lost 7 bases, J lost 0 bases, and 10 bases stayed unmatched. From germline, CDR1 is MDHEN and CDR2 SYDVKM. The CDR3 spells CASNLGASGYQETQYF. Here the CDR3 DNA reads TGTGCCAGCAACCTGGGGGCTAGCGGGTACCAAGAGACCCAGTACTTC.

This clone was recorded once. The chain links TRBV6-1 to TRBJ1-5, with TRBD1 identical over 7 bases. V lost 3 bases, J lost 7 bases, and 15 bases stayed unmatched. CDR3 length: 17 residues. Germline V gene lookup returns CDR1 MNHNS and CDR2 SASEGT. CDR3 residues: CASSDRPRQGTEQPQHF. Here the CDR3 DNA reads TGTGCCAGCAGTGATAGACCTCGACAGGGCACAGAACAGCCCCAGCATTTT.